Each of the 4 T cell receptor beta chains below was sequenced from the same sample in a study of blood T cell repertoires in COVID-19. Clones were sequenced by immunoSEQ multiplex PCR, and TCRdb holds only the in-frame ones, with some missing. Here the sample spans under 200,000 clones, 80% to 90% being singletons. Sequencing was performed on peripheral blood. Source of these receptors: a woman in her sixties with COVID-19, enrolled during active disease.

The rearrangement links TRBV6-5 to TRBJ1-4; 9 nucleotides align to TRBD1. Looked up from germline, CDR1 is MNHEY and CDR2 is SVGAGI. This CDR3 spans 13 amino acids. Losses at the gene ends were 6 bases for V and 8 bases for J; bases not matched to a gene: 4. CDR3 coding DNA: TGTGCCAGCAGACAGGGGGCTCAAGAAAAACTGTTTTTT. Amino acids: CASRQGAQEKLFF.

The CDR3 sequence is CAWRGGQMNTEAFF. The DNA for the CDR3 is TGTGCCTGGAGGGGTGGACAGATGAACACTGAAGCTTTCTTT. The J gene is TRBJ1-1, the V gene TRBV30, with D possibly being TRBD1 (6 bases). Trimming took 3 bases from V and 0 from J, leaving 11 bases between them. CDR1 is GTSNPN and CDR2 is SVGIG in the germline V gene (reference sequence). This CDR3 has 14 amino acids.

The chain joins TRBV18 to TRBJ1-4; TRBD1 matches 10 bases. CDR3 size: 17 residues. Looked up from germline, CDR1 is KGHSH and CDR2 is LQKENI. After removal of 6 bases from V and 7 bases from J, the junction contained 14 bases not matched to a gene. In DNA form, the CDR3 reads TGTGCCAGCTCTTCCACTTCACCCGGGACAGGGGTTGAAAAACTGTTTTTT. As protein: CASSSTSPGTGVEKLFF.

This clone is termed medium-sized. The V gene is TRBV7-9, the J gene TRBJ1-1; 8 nucleotides agree with TRBD1. The CDR3 has 15 amino acids. J lost 4 bases, V lost 5 bases, and 9 bases had no gene match. Germline V gene sequence: CDR1 SEHNR, CDR2 FQNEAQ (reference sequence). As DNA, the CDR3 is TGTGCCAGCAGCCCTCCTGGACAGGGTTCCACTGAAGCTTTCTTT. Its translation is CASSPPGQGSTEAFF.